The 4 T cell receptor beta chains below were found in one sample sequenced in a study of neoadjuvant anti-PD-1 for oral cavity cancer. The table came from immunoSEQ multiplex PCR; TCRdb's copy has only in-frame clones and leaves some out. The data contain 68,000 or so clones, about 88% of them singletons. Regarding time point: after neoadjuvant nivolumab, at surgical resection. Here the sequenced sample was PBMCs, taken after nivolumab (anti-PD-1) treatment. Source of these receptors: a person between 40 and 80 years old with oral cavity squamous cell carcinoma.

This clone has more than one count but fewer than ten. The rearrangement joins TRBV5-6 to TRBJ1-4; no clear D gene. V was trimmed by 1 base and J by 4 bases, leaving 8 bases between them. The germline CDR1 and CDR2 sequences are SGHDT and YYEEEE. The CDR3 spans 14 residues. In nucleotides, the CDR3 is TGTGCCAGCAGCTTGAACAGATTTAATGAAAAACTGTTTTTT. This codes for CASSLNRFNEKLFF.

The chain employs TRBV4-1 and TRBJ2-1; D possibly corresponds to TRBD2 (5 bases). The CDR3 runs 13 residues. Germline CDR1 MGHRA, CDR2 YSYEKL. With 0 bases removed from V and 15 bases from J, the gap between germline ends came to 15 bases. The CDR3, as DNA: TGCGCCAGCAGCCAAGATACGGGATTCACCGTGTTCTTC. Its translation: CASSQDTGFTVFF.

V is TRBV7-2 and J is TRBJ2-3, with D hard to call. The V and J ends lost 6 bases and 0 bases respectively, with 13 bases between them. Germline CDR1 reads SGHTA; CDR2 reads FQGNSA. The CDR3 spans 15 residues. The CDR3 nucleotides are TGTGCCAGCAGAGTGCAGCCCTCTAGCACAGATACGCAGTATTTT. It yields the protein CASRVQPSSTDTQYF.

This sequence joins TRBV6-1 and TRBJ2-3; D is ambiguous. This CDR3 has 13 residues. CDR1 is MNHNS, CDR2 SASEGT, per germline. Trimming cost V 8 bases and J 2 bases, with 11 bases left between them. The DNA of the CDR3 is TGTGCCAGCTTACCGAGGCCCACAGATACGCAGTATTTT. It translates to CASLPRPTDTQYF.